This T cell receptor (beta chain) was captured in a study of blood T cell repertoires in COVID-19. As for the study in general: The study drew acute and convalescent COVID-19 samples from the United States, Italy and Spain.

This study enrolled people aged about 18 to 90 from around 25 US geographic areas. Before being deemed recovered, Cohort 3 donors had two negative PCRs, clearance, or symptom resolution. Trimming took 5 bases from V and 0 from J, leaving 14 bases between them. Per germline, CDR1 SGHAT and CDR2 FQNNGV. There are 16 residues in the CDR3. Study processing details: Amplification with reference gene primers provided the estimates of nucleated cell counts. TCRdb keeps only in-frame clones here, not all; method: immunoSEQ multiplex PCR. The V and J calls and clone size are taken from that table; D and trimming were inferred from the DNA. The sample has approximately 180,000 clones, about 79% seen once.

The specimen sequenced was PBMCs or T cells enriched from blood (not recorded which). V usage is TRBV11-2 and J usage is TRBJ1-3, with D possibly being TRBD1 (6 bases). The origin of this receptor is a man aged 50-59 years who had recovered from COVID-19. The CDR3 DNA is TGTGCCAGCAGCATTGGACAGACGCTCTCTGGAAACACCATATATTTT. Its protein product is CASSIGQTLSGNTIYF.